This T cell receptor (beta chain) was identified during a study of T cells in Graves' hyperthyroidism and ophthalmopathy. This clonotype has ten or more counts. Researchers amplified the TCR beta CDR3 regions from RNA transcripts. The study used the HTBI primer set for a first-round RT-PCR of the TCR CDR3. A single record per CDR3 protein comes from TCRdb applying MiXCR to the multiplex PCR reads. Here the sample spans approximately 590,000 distinct CDR3 sequences, about 15% being singletons. Those patients with uncontrolled infection, other autoimmune disease, pregnancy or lactation were excluded. V lost 5 bases and J 9 bases, leaving 17 bases between the germline ends. This CDR3 comprises 13 residues. Germline V gene data show CDR1 as GTSNPN and CDR2 as SVGIG (reference sequence).

The clonotype originates from a woman under 40 with Graves' hyperthyroidism. Specimen: blood. The V and J genes are TRBV30 and TRBJ2-1, with D possibly TRBD2 on 5 matching bases. CDR3 amino acids: CAWGIPVGAEQFF. CDR3 DNA sequence: TGTGCCTGGGGTATTCCGGTGGGAGCTGAGCAGTTCTTC.